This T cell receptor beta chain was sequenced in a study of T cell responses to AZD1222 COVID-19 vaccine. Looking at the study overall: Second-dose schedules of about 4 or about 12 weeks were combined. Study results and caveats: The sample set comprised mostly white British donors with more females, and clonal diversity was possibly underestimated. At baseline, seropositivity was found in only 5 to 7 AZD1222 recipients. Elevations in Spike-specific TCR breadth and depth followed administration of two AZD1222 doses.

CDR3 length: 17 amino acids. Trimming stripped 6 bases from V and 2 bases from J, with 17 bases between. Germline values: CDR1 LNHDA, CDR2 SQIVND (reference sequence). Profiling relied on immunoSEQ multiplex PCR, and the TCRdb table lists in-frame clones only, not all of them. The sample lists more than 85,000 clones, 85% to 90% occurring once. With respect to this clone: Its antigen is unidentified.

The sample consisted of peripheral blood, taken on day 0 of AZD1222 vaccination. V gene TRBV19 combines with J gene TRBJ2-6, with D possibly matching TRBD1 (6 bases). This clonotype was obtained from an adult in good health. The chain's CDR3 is CASSQRGGTTGANVLTF. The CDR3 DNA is TGTGCCAGTAGCCAAAGGGGTGGGACAACTGGGGCCAACGTCCTGACTTTC.